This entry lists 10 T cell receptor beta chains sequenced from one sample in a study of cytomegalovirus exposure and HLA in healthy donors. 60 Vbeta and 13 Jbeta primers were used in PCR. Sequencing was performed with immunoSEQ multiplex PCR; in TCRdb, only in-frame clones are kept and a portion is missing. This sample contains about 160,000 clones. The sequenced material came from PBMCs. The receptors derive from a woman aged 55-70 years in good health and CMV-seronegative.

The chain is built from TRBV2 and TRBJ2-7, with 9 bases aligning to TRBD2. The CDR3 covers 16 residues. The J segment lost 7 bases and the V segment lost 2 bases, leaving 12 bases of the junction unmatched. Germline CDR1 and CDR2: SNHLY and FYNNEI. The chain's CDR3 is CASSELAGRGVWEQYF. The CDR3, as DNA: TGTGCCAGCAGTGAACTAGCGGGACGAGGGGTGTGGGAGCAGTACTTC.

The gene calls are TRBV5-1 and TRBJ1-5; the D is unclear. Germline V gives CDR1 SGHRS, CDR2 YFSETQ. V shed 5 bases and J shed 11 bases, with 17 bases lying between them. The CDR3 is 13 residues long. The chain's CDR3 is CASSPREGQTQHF. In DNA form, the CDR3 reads TGCGCCAGCAGTCCCCGGGAAGGGCAGACCCAGCATTTT.

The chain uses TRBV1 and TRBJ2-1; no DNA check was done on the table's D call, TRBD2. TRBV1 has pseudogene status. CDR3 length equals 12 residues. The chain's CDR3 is CTSSHTCDEQFF. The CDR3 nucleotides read TGCACCAGCAGCCACACTTGCGATGAGCAGTTCTTC.

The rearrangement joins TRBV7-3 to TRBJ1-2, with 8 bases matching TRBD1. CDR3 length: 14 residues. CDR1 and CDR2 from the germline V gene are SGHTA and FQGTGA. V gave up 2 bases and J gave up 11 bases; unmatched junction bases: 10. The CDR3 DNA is TGTGCCAGCAGCTTAGTGCCAGGGGGCGGCGGATACACCTTC. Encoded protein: CASSLVPGGGGYTF.

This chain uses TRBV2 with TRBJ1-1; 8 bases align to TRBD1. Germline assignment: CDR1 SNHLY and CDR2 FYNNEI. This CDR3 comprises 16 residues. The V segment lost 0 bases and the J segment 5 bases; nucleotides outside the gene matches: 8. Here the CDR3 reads CASSEALRGRGTEAFF. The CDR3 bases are TGTGCCAGCAGTGAAGCGCTCAGGGGGCGCGGGACTGAAGCTTTCTTT.

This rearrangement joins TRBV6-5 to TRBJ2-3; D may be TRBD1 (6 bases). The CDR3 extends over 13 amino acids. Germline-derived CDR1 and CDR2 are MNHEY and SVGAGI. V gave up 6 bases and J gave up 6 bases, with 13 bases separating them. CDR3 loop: CASRNTGRDTQYF. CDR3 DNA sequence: TGTGCCAGCAGAAATACAGGGCGGGATACGCAGTATTTT.

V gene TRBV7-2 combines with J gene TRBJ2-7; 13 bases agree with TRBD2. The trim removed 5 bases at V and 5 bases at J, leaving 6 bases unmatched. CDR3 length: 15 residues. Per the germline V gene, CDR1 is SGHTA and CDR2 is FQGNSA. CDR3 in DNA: TGTGCCAGCAGCCCGAGGACTAGCGGGAGCGACGAGCAGTACTTC. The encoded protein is CASSPRTSGSDEQYF.

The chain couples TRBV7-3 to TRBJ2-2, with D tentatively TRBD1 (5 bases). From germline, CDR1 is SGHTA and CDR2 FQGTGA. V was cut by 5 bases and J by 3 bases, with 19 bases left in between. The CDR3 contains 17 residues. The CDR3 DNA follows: TGTGCCAGCAGCCCAAGACAGTCTAAAACCCACACCGGGGAGCTGTTTTTT. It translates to CASSPRQSKTHTGELFF.

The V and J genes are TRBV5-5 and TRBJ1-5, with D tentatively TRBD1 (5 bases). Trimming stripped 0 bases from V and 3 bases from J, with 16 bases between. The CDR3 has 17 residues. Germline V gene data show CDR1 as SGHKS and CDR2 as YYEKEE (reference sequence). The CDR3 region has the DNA TGTGCCAGCAGCTTGGCCTGGGGGGGTGGCCACAATCAGCCCCAGCATTTT. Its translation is CASSLAWGGGHNQPQHF.

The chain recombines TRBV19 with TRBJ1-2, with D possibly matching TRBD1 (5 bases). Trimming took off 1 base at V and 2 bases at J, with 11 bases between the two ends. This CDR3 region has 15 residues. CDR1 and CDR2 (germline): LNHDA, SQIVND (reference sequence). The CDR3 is CASSIVGRENYGYTF. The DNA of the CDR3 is TGTGCCAGTAGTATAGTGGGCAGGGAAAACTATGGCTACACCTTC.